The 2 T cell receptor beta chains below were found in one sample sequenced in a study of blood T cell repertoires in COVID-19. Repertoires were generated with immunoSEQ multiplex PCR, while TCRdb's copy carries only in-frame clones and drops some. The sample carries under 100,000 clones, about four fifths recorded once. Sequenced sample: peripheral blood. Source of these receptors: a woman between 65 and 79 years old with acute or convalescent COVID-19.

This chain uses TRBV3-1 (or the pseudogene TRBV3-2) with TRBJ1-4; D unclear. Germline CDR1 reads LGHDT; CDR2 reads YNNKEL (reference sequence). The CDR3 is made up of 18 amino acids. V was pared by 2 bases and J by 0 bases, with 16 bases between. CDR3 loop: CASSQPVGRTATNEKLFF. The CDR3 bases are TGTGCCAGCAGCCAACCAGTTGGGAGAACAGCAACTAATGAAAAACTGTTTTTT.

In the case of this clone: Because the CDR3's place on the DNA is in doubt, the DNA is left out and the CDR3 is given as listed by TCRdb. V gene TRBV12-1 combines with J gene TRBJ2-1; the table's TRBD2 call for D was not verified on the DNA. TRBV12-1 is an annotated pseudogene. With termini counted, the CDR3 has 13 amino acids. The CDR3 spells CASSYDCYNEQFF.